The next 31 T cell receptor beta chains were all read from a single sample in a study of identical twins. TCRdb redid the calling of the 5' RACE reads with MiXCR, one entry per CDR3 protein. The sample yields fewer than 550,000 distinct CDR3 sequences, roughly 15% seen once. These records were also assigned to another study, of yellow fever vaccine responses in identical twins.

The sample consisted of CD4+ T cells sorted from blood. The receptor source for this set is a woman aged 18-29 years in good health.

The rearrangement uses TRBV11-2 and TRBJ1-2, with 7 bases lining up with TRBD1. The CDR3 sequence is 16 residues long. Looked up from germline, CDR1 is SGHAT and CDR2 is FQNNGV. Losses at the gene ends were 5 bases for V and 2 bases for J; bases not matched to a gene: 11. In DNA, the CDR3 is TGTGCCAGCAGCCAGGGGGGAGGCACCGTGAACTATGGCTACACCTTC. It encodes CASSQGGGTVNYGYTF. The variable domain in full, with the rest retrieved from reference TRBV11-2 and TRBJ1-2, is EAGVAQSPRYKIIEKRQSVAFWCNPISGHATLYWYQQILGQGPKLLIQFQNNGVVDDSQLPKDRFSAERLKGVDSTLKIQPAKLEDSAVYLCASSQGGGTVNYGYTFGSGTRLTVV.

The chain has TRBV3-1 and TRBJ2-5; TRBD2 matches 13 bases. The V gene's germline CDR1 is LGHDT and CDR2 YNNKEL (reference sequence). The CDR3 length is 19 residues. V dropped 3 bases and J dropped 5; count of bases not matched to a gene: 15. CDR3 nucleotide sequence: TGTGCCAGCAGCCAGGCCGGACTAGCGGGGGTTCCTACAAAGGAGACCCAGTACTTC. Its translation: CASSQAGLAGVPTKETQYF.

The chain combines TRBV2 with TRBJ2-7, with 8 bases that match TRBD2. The V gene end was trimmed by 6 bases and the J gene end by 6 bases; junction bases not matched to a gene: 13. Germline assignment: CDR1 SNHLY and CDR2 FYNNEI. The CDR3 totals 15 residues. The CDR3 DNA reads TGTGCCAGCAGGTATTTGGGACTAGGAGGTGGCGAGCAGTACTTC. The encoded protein is CASRYLGLGGGEQYF.

This clonotype has ten or more counts. The V call is TRBV7-3, the J call TRBJ1-1, with D unresolved. V was pared by 2 bases and J by 5 bases, with 15 bases between. CDR3 length: 15 amino acids. The germline V gene encodes CDR1 SGHTA and CDR2 FQGTGA. CDR3 sequence (DNA): TGTGCCAGCAGCTTATTGCCGGGAGTCGGGACTGAAGCTTTCTTT. This sequence encodes CASSLLPGVGTEAFF.

The chain has TRBV6-2 or TRBV6-3 and TRBJ2-5; perhaps D is TRBD1 or TRBD2 (5 bases each). Germline V gene data show CDR1 as MNHEY and CDR2 as SVGEGT. Between the trimmed V and J ends, which lost 3 bases and 5 bases, there was a span of 16 bases. CDR3 length equals 15 residues. The CDR3: CASSYPAGTGETQYF. The CDR3, as DNA: TGTGCCAGCAGTTATCCCGCAGGGACGGGTGAGACCCAGTACTTC.

This clonotype occurred a few times. The chain is built from TRBV7-2 and TRBJ2-7, with D maybe TRBD1 (6 bases). Germline CDR1 is SGHTA and CDR2 is FQGNSA. Between the trimmed V and J ends, which lost 4 bases and 2 bases, there was a span of 15 bases. CDR3 length: 15 amino acids. CDR3: CASSSGTRGPYEQYF. The CDR3, as DNA: TGTGCCAGCAGCTCCGGGACACGCGGCCCCTACGAGCAGTACTTC.

This clonotype appeared once. This chain links TRBV6-2 or TRBV6-3 with TRBJ2-7, with D unresolved. Trimming shortened V by 8 bases and J by 2 bases, and 13 bases separated the two germline ends. CDR3 length: 13 residues. Germline V gives CDR1 MNHEY, CDR2 SVGEGT. In DNA, the CDR3 is TGTGCCAGCTGCTCCCCGCGACCCTACGAGCAGTACTTC. Translated: CASCSPRPYEQYF.

This clonotype was picked up a small number of times. The chain joins TRBV20-1 to TRBJ2-1; 7 positions agree with TRBD2. Germline V gene sequence: CDR1 DFQATT, CDR2 SNEGSKA (reference sequence). Trimming cost V 1 base and J 8 bases; bases outside gene matches: 8. The CDR3 has 14 amino acids. CDR3 sequence reads: CSARAPGGRDEQFF. The CDR3 DNA follows: TGCAGTGCTAGAGCCCCGGGAGGCCGCGATGAGCAGTTCTTC.

This chain uses TRBV11-2 with TRBJ1-2, with 8 positions matching TRBD1. J was trimmed by 8 bases and V by 5 bases; bases with no gene match: 4. The CDR3 sequence is 12 residues long. Germline V gene data show CDR1 as SGHAT and CDR2 as FQNNGV. This CDR3 is CASSRQGRGYTF. The CDR3 bases are TGTGCCAGCAGCCGACAGGGGAGAGGCTACACCTTC.

This clonotype was seen ten or more times. V gene TRBV15 combines with J gene TRBJ1-6, with TRBD1 identical over 7 bases. This CDR3 contains 14 residues. CDR1 is LNHNV, CDR2 YYDKDF, per germline (reference sequence). J lost 7 bases, V lost 5 bases, and 5 bases had no gene match. CDR3: CATSQGGKNSPLHF. The CDR3 DNA is TGTGCCACCAGCCAAGGGGGCAAAAATTCACCCCTCCACTTT.

This clonotype appeared a few times. V gene TRBV3-1 combines with J gene TRBJ2-5, with TRBD2 matching over 12 bases. Germline CDR1 and CDR2: LGHDT and YNNKEL (reference sequence). The CDR3 runs 16 residues. The V gene end was trimmed by 2 bases and the J gene end by 2 bases; junction bases not matched to a gene: 3. The chain's CDR3 is CASSQIGLAGQETQYF. CDR3 DNA sequence: TGTGCCAGCAGCCAAATTGGACTAGCGGGGCAAGAGACCCAGTACTTC.

The gene calls are TRBV27 and TRBJ1-2; 12 bases map to TRBD1. Germline CDR1 MNHEY, CDR2 SMNVEV (reference sequence). The CDR3 has 18 amino acids. The junction had 14 bases not matched to a gene; V was cut back by 5 bases and J by 4 bases. CDR3 sequence: CASSQRRDRGLPVYGYTF. In DNA form, the CDR3 reads TGTGCCAGCAGTCAACGACGGGACAGGGGGCTTCCCGTCTATGGCTACACCTTC.

This chain joins TRBV5-1 and TRBJ1-1; no reliable D call. V was shortened by 1 base and J by 7 bases, with 17 bases between the two germline ends. Germline V gives CDR1 SGHRS, CDR2 YFSETQ. CDR3 size: 15 residues. The CDR3 nucleotides read TGCGCCAGCAGCTTGCCACCTGGAAGGACCGATGAAGCTTTCTTT. Translated, it gives CASSLPPGRTDEAFF. Based on the CDR3 plus reference TRBV5-1 and TRBJ1-1, the full variable domain is KAGVTQTPRYLIKTRGQQVTLSCSPISGHRSVSWYQQTPGQGLQFLFEYFSETQRNKGNFPGRFSGRQFSNSRSEMNVSTLELGDSALYLCASSLPPGRTDEAFFGQGTRLTVV.

The J gene is TRBJ2-1, the V gene TRBV10-3, with 13 bases matching TRBD2. CDR1 is ENHRY and CDR2 is SYGVKD in the germline V gene. The CDR3 runs to 16 residues. The ends lost 5 bases at V and 7 bases at J; junction bases unmatched: 8. CDR3 region: CAISYQGTSGTNEQFF. The CDR3 DNA follows: TGTGCCATCAGTTACCAAGGGACTAGCGGGACGAATGAGCAGTTCTTC.

This clonotype was seen many times. V gene TRBV5-1 combines with J gene TRBJ2-5; TRBD1 matches 7 bases. The trim removed 5 bases at V and 2 bases at J, leaving 6 bases unmatched. This CDR3 region has 14 residues. The germline V gene encodes CDR1 SGHRS and CDR2 YFSETQ. CDR3 nucleotide sequence: TGCGCCAGCAGTCGACAGGGAAAACAAGAGACCCAGTACTTC. This gives the protein CASSRQGKQETQYF. Filled out from reference TRBV5-1 and TRBJ2-5, the complete variable domain reads KAGVTQTPRYLIKTRGQQVTLSCSPISGHRSVSWYQQTPGQGLQFLFEYFSETQRNKGNFPGRFSGRQFSNSRSEMNVSTLELGDSALYLCASSRQGKQETQYFGPGTRLLVL.

The rearrangement links TRBV10-1 to TRBJ1-1; D remains unclear. The V and J ends lost 4 bases and 5 bases respectively, with 17 bases between them. The CDR3 is 15 amino acids. Germline V CDR1 and CDR2: WNHNN, SYGVQD (reference sequence). CDR3 coding DNA: TGCGCCAGCAGTGCTGCTGACACGCGGGGAACTGAAGCTTTCTTT. Translated, it gives CASSAADTRGTEAFF.

This clonotype has a handful of counts. The DNA for the CDR3 is TGCGCCAGCAGCCAATCGATCTTAGCGGGAGTCAATGAGCAGTTCTTC. Residues: CASSQSILAGVNEQFF. The chain has TRBV4-1 and TRBJ2-1; 9 positions match TRBD2. The CDR3 is 16 amino acids. V lost 2 bases and J lost 6; bases outside the gene matches: 8. Germline-derived CDR1 and CDR2 are MGHRA and YSYEKL.

This clonotype showed up many times. The V and J genes are TRBV7-2 and TRBJ1-5; 7 bases map to TRBD1. V shed 5 bases and J 4 bases; nucleotides not matched to a gene: 8. This CDR3 contains 15 residues. From germline, CDR1 is SGHTA and CDR2 FQGNSA. CDR3 sequence: CASSRDRAGNQPQHF. The CDR3 bases are TGTGCCAGCAGCAGAGACAGGGCGGGAAATCAGCCCCAGCATTTT.

This clonotype was recorded at least ten times. The chain is built from TRBV12-3 or TRBV12-4 and TRBJ2-4; the match to TRBD1 covers 9 bases. V lost 5 bases, J lost 7 bases, and 9 bases stayed unmatched. The CDR3 has 15 amino acids. The chain's CDR3 is CASSQPTGTGNIQYF. The CDR3 DNA sequence: TGTGCCAGCAGTCAACCCACGGGGACAGGGAACATTCAGTACTTC.

This clonotype was detected only a few times. This chain uses TRBV20-1 with TRBJ2-1; 10 positions agree with TRBD1. V lost 6 bases to trimming and J lost 2 bases; unmatched junction nucleotides: 7. CDR3 length: 15 residues. Germline V CDR1 and CDR2: DFQATT, SNEGSKA (reference sequence). The CDR3 reads CSATVGTGAYNEQFF. Written as DNA, the CDR3 is TGCAGTGCCACCGTCGGGACAGGGGCCTACAATGAGCAGTTCTTC.

The V gene is TRBV24-1, the J gene TRBJ2-3; D unclear. Between the trimmed V and J ends, which lost 4 bases and 2 bases, there was a span of 9 bases. Germline CDR1 and CDR2: KGHDR and SFDVKD. This CDR3 is 14 amino acids long. CDR3 nucleotides: TGTGCCACCAGTGACGTCACGAACACAGATACGCAGTATTTT. This encodes CATSDVTNTDTQYF.

CDR3 amino acids: CASSQISGRSNEQFF. The DNA of the CDR3 is TGCGCCAGCAGCCAAATTAGCGGGAGGAGCAATGAGCAGTTCTTC. The genes are TRBV4-1 and TRBJ2-1; 10 nucleotides match TRBD2. The trim removed 2 bases at V and 6 bases at J, leaving 4 bases unmatched. The CDR3 extends over 15 amino acids. Germline V gene lookup returns CDR1 MGHRA and CDR2 YSYEKL.

The chain uses TRBV20-1 and TRBJ2-5; 10 positions agree with TRBD2. The CDR3 has 16 amino acids. Per the germline V gene, CDR1 is DFQATT and CDR2 is SNEGSKA (reference sequence). The junction had 11 bases not matched to a gene; V was cut back by 6 bases and J by 1 base. CDR3 bases: TGCAGTGCCTGGGGCCCGGCTAGCGGGGGCCAAGAGACCCAGTACTTC. Its translation is CSAWGPASGGQETQYF.

V is TRBV20-1 and J is TRBJ1-1; 8 bases are a match to TRBD1. Looked up from germline, CDR1 is DFQATT and CDR2 is SNEGSKA (reference sequence). V shed 1 base and J 4 bases; nucleotides not matched to a gene: 5. The CDR3 extends over 14 amino acids. CDR3 DNA: TGCAGTGCTAGAGTGGGGACAGGTTCCACTGAAGCTTTCTTT. It yields the protein CSARVGTGSTEAFF.

The rearrangement links TRBV2 to TRBJ2-1; tentatively, D is TRBD2 (5 bases). Germline values: CDR1 SNHLY, CDR2 FYNNEI. This CDR3 is built from 11 residues. V was cut by 4 bases and J by 14 bases, with 12 bases left in between. CDR3 nucleotide sequence: TGTGCCAGCAGTGTTCGGACTGACGAGTTCTTC. Encoded protein: CASSVRTDEFF.

V gene TRBV11-2 combines with J gene TRBJ1-6, with D hard to call. CDR1 and CDR2 from the germline V gene are SGHAT and FQNNGV. Trimming took off 0 bases at V and 5 bases at J, with 8 bases between the two ends. The CDR3 totals 15 residues. The CDR3, as DNA: TGTGCCAGCAGCTTAGACAGGTTGAATAATTCACCCCTCCACTTT. Its protein product is CASSLDRLNNSPLHF. Combining the CDR3 with reference TRBV11-2 and TRBJ1-6 gives the whole variable domain EAGVAQSPRYKIIEKRQSVAFWCNPISGHATLYWYQQILGQGPKLLIQFQNNGVVDDSQLPKDRFSAERLKGVDSTLKIQPAKLEDSAVYLCASSLDRLNNSPLHFGNGTRLTVT.

The chain is built from TRBV7-7 and TRBJ2-1; possible D gene TRBD2, 6 bases. The CDR3 is made up of 15 amino acids. The germline V gene has CDR1 SSHAT and CDR2 FNYEAQ (reference sequence). Trimming removed 5 bases at V and 0 bases at J, with 11 bases between. DNA for the CDR3: TGTGCCAGCAGCATCCGGGAGAGCTCCTACAATGAGCAGTTCTTC. Its protein is CASSIRESSYNEQFF.

This clonotype occurred a few times. CDR3 sequence reads: CSALYEGAPTEAFF. Here the CDR3 DNA reads TGCAGTGCTTTGTATGAAGGAGCACCCACTGAAGCTTTCTTT. The V call is TRBV20-1, the J call TRBJ1-1; D call uncertain. V was pared by 5 bases and J by 4 bases, with 17 bases between. The CDR3 totals 14 residues. Germline V gives CDR1 DFQATT, CDR2 SNEGSKA (reference sequence).

This clonotype came up a few times. This chain connects TRBV5-1 to TRBJ2-1, with TRBD2 identical over 10 bases. Losses at the gene ends were 4 bases for V and 8 bases for J; bases not matched to a gene: 12. In germline, CDR1 is SGHRS, CDR2 YFSETQ. The CDR3 runs 16 residues. The CDR3 is CASSRLSLAGLDEQFF. Here the CDR3 DNA reads TGCGCCAGCAGCCGATTGTCACTAGCGGGACTTGATGAGCAGTTCTTC.

The chain links TRBV28 to TRBJ1-5; D is unresolved. V lost 2 bases and J 2 bases, leaving 13 bases between the germline ends. This CDR3 is 16 amino acids long. CDR1 and CDR2 (germline): MDHEN, SYDVKM. The CDR3 DNA reads TGTGCCAGCAGTTTACTTATAGGGCAGGGCAATCAGCCCCAGCATTTT. The encoded protein is CASSLLIGQGNQPQHF.

This chain joins TRBV5-1 and TRBJ2-5; D is unresolved. Germline V gene lookup returns CDR1 SGHRS and CDR2 YFSETQ. The V end lost 6 bases, the J end lost 0 bases, and 9 bases lay between the germline ends. CDR3 size: 13 residues. The CDR3 region has the DNA TGCGCCAGCAACCTGCCAGACCAAGAGACCCAGTACTTC. Amino acids: CASNLPDQETQYF.